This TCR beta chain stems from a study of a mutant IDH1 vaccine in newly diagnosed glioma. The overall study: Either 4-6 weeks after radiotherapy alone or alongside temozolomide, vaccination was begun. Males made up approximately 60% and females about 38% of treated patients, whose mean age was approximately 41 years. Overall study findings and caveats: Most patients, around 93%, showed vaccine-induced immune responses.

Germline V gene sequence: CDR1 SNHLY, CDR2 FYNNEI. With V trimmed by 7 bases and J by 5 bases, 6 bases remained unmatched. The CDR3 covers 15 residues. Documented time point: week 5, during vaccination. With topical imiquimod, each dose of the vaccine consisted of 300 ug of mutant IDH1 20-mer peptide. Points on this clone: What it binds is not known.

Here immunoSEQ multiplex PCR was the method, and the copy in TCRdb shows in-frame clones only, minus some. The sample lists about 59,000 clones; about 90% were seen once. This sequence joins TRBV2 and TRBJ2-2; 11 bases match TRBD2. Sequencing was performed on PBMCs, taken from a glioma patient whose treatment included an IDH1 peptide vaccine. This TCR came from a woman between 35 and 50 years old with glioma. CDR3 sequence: CASKISGGVTGELFF. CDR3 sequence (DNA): TGTGCCAGCAAAATTAGCGGGGGGGTAACCGGGGAGCTGTTTTTT.